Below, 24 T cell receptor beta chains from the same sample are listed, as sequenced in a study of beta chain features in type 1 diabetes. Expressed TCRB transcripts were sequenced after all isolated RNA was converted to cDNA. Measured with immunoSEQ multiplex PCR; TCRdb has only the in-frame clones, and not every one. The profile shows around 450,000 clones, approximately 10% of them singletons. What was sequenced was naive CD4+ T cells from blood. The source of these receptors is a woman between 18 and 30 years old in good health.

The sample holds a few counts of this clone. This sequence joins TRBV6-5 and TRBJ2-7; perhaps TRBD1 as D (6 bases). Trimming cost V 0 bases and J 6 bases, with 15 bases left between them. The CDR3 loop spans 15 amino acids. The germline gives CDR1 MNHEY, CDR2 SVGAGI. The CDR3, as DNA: TGTGCCAGCAGTTACTCCCTCCGGATAGGGGGCGAGCAGTACTTC. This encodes CASSYSLRIGGEQYF.

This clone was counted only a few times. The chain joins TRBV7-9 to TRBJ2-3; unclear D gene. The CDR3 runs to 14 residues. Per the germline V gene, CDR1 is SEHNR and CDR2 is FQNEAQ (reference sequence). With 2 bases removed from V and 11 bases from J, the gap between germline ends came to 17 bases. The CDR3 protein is CASSLSGLTAGQYF. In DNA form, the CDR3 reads TGTGCCAGCAGCTTATCTGGGTTGACCGCCGGGCAGTATTTT.

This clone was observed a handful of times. The CDR3 sequence: CAAGAGTKETQYF. The CDR3 DNA sequence: TGTGCCGCAGGGGCCGGGACAAAAGAGACCCAGTACTTC. The V call is TRBV6-5, the J call TRBJ2-5; D might be TRBD1 (6 bases). Trimming took off 11 bases at V and 3 bases at J, with 16 bases between the two ends. The CDR3 runs to 13 residues. Germline V gives CDR1 MNHEY, CDR2 SVGAGI.

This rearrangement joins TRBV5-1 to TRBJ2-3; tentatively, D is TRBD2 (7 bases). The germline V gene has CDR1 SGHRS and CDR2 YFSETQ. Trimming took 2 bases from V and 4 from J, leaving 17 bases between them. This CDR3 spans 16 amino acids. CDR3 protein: CASSLLPGEGSDTQYF. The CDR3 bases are TGCGCCAGCAGCTTACTTCCAGGGGAGGGCTCAGATACGCAGTATTTT.

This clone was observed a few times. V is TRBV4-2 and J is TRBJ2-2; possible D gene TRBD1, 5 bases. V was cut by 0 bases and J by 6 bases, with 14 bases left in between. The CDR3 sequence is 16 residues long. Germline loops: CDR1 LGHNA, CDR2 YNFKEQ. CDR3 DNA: TGTGCCAGCAGCCAAGATCTAGGGCAGGGCCCCGGGGAGCTGTTTTTT. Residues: CASSQDLGQGPGELFF.

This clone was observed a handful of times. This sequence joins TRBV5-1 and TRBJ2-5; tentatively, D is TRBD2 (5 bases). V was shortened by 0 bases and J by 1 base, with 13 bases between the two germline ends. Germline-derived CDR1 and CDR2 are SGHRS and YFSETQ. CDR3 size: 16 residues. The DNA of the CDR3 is TGCGCCAGCAGCTTGGGAGCACAGCGGTTCCAAGAGACCCAGTACTTC. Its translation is CASSLGAQRFQETQYF.

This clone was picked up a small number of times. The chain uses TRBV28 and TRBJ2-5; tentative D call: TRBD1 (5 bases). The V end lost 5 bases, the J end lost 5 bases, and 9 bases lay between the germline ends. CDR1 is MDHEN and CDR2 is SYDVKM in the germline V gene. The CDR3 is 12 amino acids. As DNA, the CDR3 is TGTGCCAGCAGTGACCCAGGGGAGACCCAGTACTTC. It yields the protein CASSDPGETQYF.

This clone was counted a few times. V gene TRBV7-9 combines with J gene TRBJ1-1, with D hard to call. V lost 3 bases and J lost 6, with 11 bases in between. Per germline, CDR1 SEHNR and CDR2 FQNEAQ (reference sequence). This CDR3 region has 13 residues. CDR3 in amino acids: CASSLEPGPEAFF. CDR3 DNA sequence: TGTGCCAGCAGCTTGGAACCAGGTCCTGAAGCTTTCTTT.

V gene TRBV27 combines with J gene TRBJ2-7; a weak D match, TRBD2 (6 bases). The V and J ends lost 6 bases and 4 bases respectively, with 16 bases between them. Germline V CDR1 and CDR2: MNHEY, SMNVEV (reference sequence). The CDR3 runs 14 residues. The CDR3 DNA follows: TGTGCCAGCAGCCTACTAGCTCCACCGTACGAGCAGTACTTC. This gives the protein CASSLLAPPYEQYF.

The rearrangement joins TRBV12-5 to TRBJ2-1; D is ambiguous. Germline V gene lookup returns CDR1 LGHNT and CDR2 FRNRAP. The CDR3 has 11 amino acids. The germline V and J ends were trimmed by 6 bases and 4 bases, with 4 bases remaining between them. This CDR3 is CASGAYNEQFF. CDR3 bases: TGTGCTAGTGGCGCTTACAATGAGCAGTTCTTC.

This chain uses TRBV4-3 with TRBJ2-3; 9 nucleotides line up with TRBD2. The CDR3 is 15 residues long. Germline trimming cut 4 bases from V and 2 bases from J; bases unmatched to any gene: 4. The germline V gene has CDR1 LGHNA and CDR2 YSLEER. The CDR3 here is CASSLSGGPTDTQYF. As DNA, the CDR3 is TGCGCCAGCAGCCTTAGCGGGGGACCCACAGATACGCAGTATTTT.

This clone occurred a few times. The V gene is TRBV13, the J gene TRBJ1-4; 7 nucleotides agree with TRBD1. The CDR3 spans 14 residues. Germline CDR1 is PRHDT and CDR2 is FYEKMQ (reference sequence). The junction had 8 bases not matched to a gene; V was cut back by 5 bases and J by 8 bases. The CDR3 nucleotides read TGTGCCAGCAGCCGTACGTCGACAGGGGAAAAACTGTTTTTT. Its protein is CASSRTSTGEKLFF. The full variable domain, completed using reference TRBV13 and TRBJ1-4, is AAGVIQSPRHLIKEKRETATLKCYPIPRHDTVYWYQQGPGQDPQFLISFYEKMQSDKGSIPDRFSAQQFSDYHSELNMSSLELGDSALYFCASSRTSTGEKLFFGSGTQLSVL.

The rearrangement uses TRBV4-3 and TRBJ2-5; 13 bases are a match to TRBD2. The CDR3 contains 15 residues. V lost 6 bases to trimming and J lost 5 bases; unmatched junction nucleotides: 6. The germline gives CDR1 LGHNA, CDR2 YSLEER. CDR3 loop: CASRRLAGGLETQYF. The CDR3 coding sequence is TGCGCCAGCAGAAGACTAGCGGGGGGTTTGGAGACCCAGTACTTC.

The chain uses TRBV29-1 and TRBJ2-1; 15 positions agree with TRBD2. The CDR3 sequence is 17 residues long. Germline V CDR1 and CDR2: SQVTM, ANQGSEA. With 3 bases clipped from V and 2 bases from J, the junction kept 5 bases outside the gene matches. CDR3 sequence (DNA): TGCAGCGTTGATAGGACTAGCGGGAGGGCCACCTACAATGAGCAGTTCTTC. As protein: CSVDRTSGRATYNEQFF.

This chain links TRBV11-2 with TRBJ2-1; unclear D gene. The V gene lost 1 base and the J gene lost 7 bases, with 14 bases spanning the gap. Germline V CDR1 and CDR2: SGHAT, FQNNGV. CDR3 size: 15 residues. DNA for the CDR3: TGTGCCAGCAGCTTAGTTTCTACCCTCCGTAATGAGCAGTTCTTC. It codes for CASSLVSTLRNEQFF.

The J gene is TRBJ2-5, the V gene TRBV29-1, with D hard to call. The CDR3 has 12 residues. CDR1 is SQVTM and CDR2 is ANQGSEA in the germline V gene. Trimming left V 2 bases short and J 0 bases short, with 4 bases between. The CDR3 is CSVEQNQETQYF. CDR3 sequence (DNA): TGCAGCGTTGAACAGAACCAAGAGACCCAGTACTTC.

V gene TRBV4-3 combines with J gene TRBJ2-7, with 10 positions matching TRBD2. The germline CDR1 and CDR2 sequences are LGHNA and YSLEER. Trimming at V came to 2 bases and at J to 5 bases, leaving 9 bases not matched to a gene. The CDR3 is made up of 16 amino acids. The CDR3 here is CASSQQRLAGVNEQYF. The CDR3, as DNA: TGCGCCAGCAGCCAACAGAGGCTAGCGGGAGTCAACGAGCAGTACTTC.

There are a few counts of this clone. The CDR3 nucleotides read TGTGCCAGCAGCCGATACTCTGGGGCCAACGTCCTGACTTTC. This codes for CASSRYSGANVLTF. This chain links TRBV11-2 with TRBJ2-6; no clear D gene. This CDR3 region has 14 residues. V lost 5 bases and J lost 0, with 5 bases in between. Germline loops: CDR1 SGHAT, CDR2 FQNNGV. Complete variable domain (other parts from reference TRBV11-2 and TRBJ2-6): EAGVAQSPRYKIIEKRQSVAFWCNPISGHATLYWYQQILGQGPKLLIQFQNNGVVDDSQLPKDRFSAERLKGVDSTLKIQPAKLEDSAVYLCASSRYSGANVLTFGAGSRLTVL.

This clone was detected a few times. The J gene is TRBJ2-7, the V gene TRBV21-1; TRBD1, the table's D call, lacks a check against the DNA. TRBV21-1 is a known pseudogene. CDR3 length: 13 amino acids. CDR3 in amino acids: CASSKKTGDEQYF. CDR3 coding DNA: TGTGCCAGCAGCAAAAAGACAGGGGACGAGCAGTACTTC.

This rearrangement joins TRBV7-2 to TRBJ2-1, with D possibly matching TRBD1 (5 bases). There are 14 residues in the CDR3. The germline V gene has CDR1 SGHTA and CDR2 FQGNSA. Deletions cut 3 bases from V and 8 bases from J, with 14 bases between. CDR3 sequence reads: CASSLGRGSDEQFF. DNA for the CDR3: TGTGCCAGCAGCTTGGGTAGGGGATCCGATGAGCAGTTCTTC. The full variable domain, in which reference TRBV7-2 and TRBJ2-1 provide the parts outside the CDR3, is GAGVSQSPSNKVTEKGKDVELRCDPISGHTALYWYRQSLGQGLEFLIYFQGNSAPDKSGLPSDRFSAERTGGSVSTLTIQRTQQEDSAVYLCASSLGRGSDEQFFGPGTRLTVL.

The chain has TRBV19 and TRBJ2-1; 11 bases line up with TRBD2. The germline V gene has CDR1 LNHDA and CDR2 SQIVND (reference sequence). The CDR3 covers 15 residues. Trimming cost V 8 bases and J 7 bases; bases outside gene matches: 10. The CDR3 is CASAALAGVWNEQFF. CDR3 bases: TGTGCCAGTGCCGCACTAGCGGGAGTATGGAATGAGCAGTTCTTC.

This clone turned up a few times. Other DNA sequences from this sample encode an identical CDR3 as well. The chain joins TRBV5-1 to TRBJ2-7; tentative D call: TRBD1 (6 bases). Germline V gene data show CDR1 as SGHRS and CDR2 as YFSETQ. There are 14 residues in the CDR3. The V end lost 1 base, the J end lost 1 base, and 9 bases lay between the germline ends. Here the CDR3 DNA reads TGCGCCAGCAGCTTGAGCGGACAGTCCTACGAGCAGTACGTC. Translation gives CASSLSGQSYEQYV.

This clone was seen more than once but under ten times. CDR3 amino acids: CASSQAGTGTDTQYF. The CDR3 coding sequence is TGTGCCAGCAGCCAAGCCGGGACAGGGACAGATACGCAGTATTTT. This chain links TRBV7-2 with TRBJ2-3; 9 nucleotides align to TRBD1. The junction had 6 bases not matched to a gene; V was cut back by 5 bases and J by 3 bases. CDR1 and CDR2 (germline): SGHTA, FQGNSA. This CDR3 region has 15 residues.

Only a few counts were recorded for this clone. The CDR3 loop is CASSLDKPETQYF. The CDR3 DNA follows: TGTGCCAGCTCACTGGACAAGCCGGAGACCCAGTACTTC. The chain is built from TRBV18 and TRBJ2-5; D may be TRBD1 (5 bases). The CDR3 extends over 13 amino acids. Germline CDR1 KGHSH, CDR2 LQKENI. The germline V and J ends were trimmed by 4 bases and 5 bases, with 11 bases remaining between them.